These 29 T cell receptor beta chains were sequenced from one sample in a study of T cell clonotyping in hematopoietic cell transplantation. The time point is: recipient sample about 28 days before transplant, after cytoreduction. This table comes from immunoSEQ multiplex PCR, and its TCRdb copy is limited to in-frame clones, with some not included. The sample consists of 5,500 to 6,500 clones, under 98% of them appearing once. The material was peripheral blood mononuclear cells, obtained before stem cell transplant. Source of these receptors: a man aged 65-85 years with acute myeloid leukemia. Some clones in this sample may be carry-over from other donors' samples.

V usage is TRBV11-2 and J usage is TRBJ2-5, with D perhaps matching TRBD2 (8 bases). V was pared by 5 bases and J by 4 bases, with 20 bases between. The CDR3 has 16 amino acids. CDR1 is SGHAT, CDR2 FQNNGV, per germline. The CDR3 protein is CASSQGLAGGGETQYF. The CDR3, as DNA: TGTGCCAGCAGCCAAGGACTAGCAGGGGGGGGAGAGACCCAGTACTTC.

The V call is TRBV6-1, the J call TRBJ1-4; the match to TRBD1 covers 8 bases. CDR1 is MNHNS and CDR2 is SASEGT in the germline V gene. The CDR3 runs to 14 residues. The J segment lost 8 bases and the V segment lost 5 bases, leaving 7 bases of the junction unmatched. The CDR3 reads CASSKGQGGEKLFF. For the CDR3, the DNA is TGTGCCAGCAGTAAAGGACAGGGTGGGGAAAAACTGTTTTTT.

V gene TRBV6-6 combines with J gene TRBJ1-3; D is unclear. Between the trimmed V and J ends, which lost 0 bases and 0 bases, there was a span of 9 bases. The germline V gene encodes CDR1 MNHNY and CDR2 SVGAGI (reference sequence). This CDR3 comprises 16 residues. The CDR3 region is CASSYSIGISGNTIYF. The CDR3 region has the DNA TGTGCCAGCAGTTACTCGATTGGGATCTCTGGAAACACCATATATTTT.

The rearrangement uses TRBV30 and TRBJ2-6; TRBD1 might be the D (6 bases). CDR1 and CDR2 (germline): GTSNPN, SVGIG (reference sequence). V was shortened by 0 bases and J by 0 bases, with 21 bases between the two germline ends. This CDR3 comprises 20 residues. CDR3 nucleotides: TGTGCCTGGAGTGTACTAAAGTTAGGACAGTTAGACTCTGGGGCCAACGTCCTGACTTTC. It specifies CAWSVLKLGQLDSGANVLTF.

This clone was detected once. V and J are TRBV7-8 and TRBJ1-5, with no clear D. CDR1 is SGHVS, CDR2 FQNEAQ, per germline. The CDR3 runs 17 residues. The V and J ends lost 0 bases and 2 bases respectively, with 14 bases between them. CDR3 in amino acids: CASSLAVSPEGNQPQHF. CDR3 DNA sequence: TGTGCCAGCAGCTTAGCGGTGTCCCCGGAGGGCAATCAGCCCCAGCATTTT. Full variable domain (remainder filled in from reference TRBV7-8 and TRBJ1-5): GAGVSQSPRYKVAKRGQDVALRCDPISGHVSLFWYQQALGQGPEFLTYFQNEAQLDKSGLPSDRFFAERPEGSVSTLKIQRTQQEDSAVYLCASSLAVSPEGNQPQHFGDGTRLSIL.

This clone was seen only once. The genes are TRBV29-1 and TRBJ2-4, with TRBD2 matching 13 bases. This CDR3 has 15 amino acids. The J segment lost 7 bases and the V segment lost 5 bases, leaving 8 bases of the junction unmatched. Germline V gene sequence: CDR1 SQVTM, CDR2 ANQGSEA. The CDR3 DNA reads as TGCAGCGTTCTTCCGGGACTAGCGGGAAGGAACATTCAGTACTTC. Amino acids: CSVLPGLAGRNIQYF.

This clone was counted only a few times. This chain connects TRBV11-2 to TRBJ1-6; 7 nucleotides line up with TRBD1. J gave up 6 bases and V 2 bases, and 4 bases lay outside the gene matches. The CDR3 extends over 15 amino acids. Germline V gene sequence: CDR1 SGHAT, CDR2 FQNNGV. Written as DNA, the CDR3 is TGTGCCAGCAGCTTATTCAGGGGGACTAATTCACCCCTCCACTTT. The encoded protein is CASSLFRGTNSPLHF. Complete variable domain (other parts from reference TRBV11-2 and TRBJ1-6): EAGVAQSPRYKIIEKRQSVAFWCNPISGHATLYWYQQILGQGPKLLIQFQNNGVVDDSQLPKDRFSAERLKGVDSTLKIQPAKLEDSAVYLCASSLFRGTNSPLHFGNGTRLTVT.

The sample holds one count of this clone. The rearrangement uses TRBV7-9 and TRBJ1-2; no reliable D call. V was shortened by 1 base and J by 6 bases, with 9 bases between the two germline ends. Germline values: CDR1 SEHNR, CDR2 FQNEAQ (reference sequence). The CDR3 length is 13 residues. CDR3: CASSLGRADGYTF. CDR3 DNA: TGTGCCAGCAGCTTAGGAAGGGCGGATGGCTACACCTTC.

J is TRBJ1-2 and V is TRBV19; D is unresolved. This CDR3 region has 12 residues. The V gene's germline CDR1 is LNHDA and CDR2 SQIVND (reference sequence). Deletions cut 3 bases from V and 4 bases from J, with 6 bases between. The CDR3 loop is CASSIDVYGYTF. CDR3 bases: TGTGCCAGTAGTATCGACGTCTATGGCTACACCTTC.

This chain links TRBV2 with TRBJ1-2; 7 positions agree with TRBD1. The CDR3 is 14 residues long. The germline V gene encodes CDR1 SNHLY and CDR2 FYNNEI. Trimming took 7 bases from V and 0 from J; bases not matched to a gene: 5. The CDR3 region is CASTIDRANYGYTF. In DNA, the CDR3 is TGTGCCAGCACCATAGACAGGGCTAACTATGGCTACACCTTC.

The gene calls are TRBV9 and TRBJ2-3, with 11 bases fitting TRBD2. Germline CDR1 and CDR2: SGDLS and YYNGEE. V was clipped by 4 bases and J by 0 bases; unmatched bases: 1. The CDR3 sequence is 15 residues long. CDR3 sequence (DNA): TGTGCCAGCAGCTGGACTAGCGGGAGCACAGATACGCAGTATTTT. Its translation: CASSWTSGSTDTQYF. Combining the CDR3 with reference TRBV9 and TRBJ2-3 gives the whole variable domain DSGVTQTPKHLITATGQRVTLRCSPRSGDLSVYWYQQSLDQGLQFLIQYYNGEERAKGNILERFSAQQFPDLHSELNLSSLELGDSALYFCASSWTSGSTDTQYFGPGTRLTVL.

This rearrangement joins TRBV5-6 to TRBJ2-1, with D possibly TRBD2 on 5 matching bases. Trimming shortened V by 0 bases and J by 4 bases, and 5 bases separated the two germline ends. CDR1 SGHDT and CDR2 YYEEEE come from the germline V gene. CDR3 length: 13 residues. The DNA for the CDR3 is TGTGCCAGCAGCTTGGGAGGGTACAATGAGCAGTTCTTC. It encodes CASSLGGYNEQFF.

This clone was picked up one time. This chain connects TRBV30 to TRBJ1-1, with a tentative D call TRBD1 (5 bases). CDR3 length: 12 amino acids. CDR1 and CDR2 from the germline V gene are GTSNPN and SVGIG (reference sequence). The ends were cut back, 3 bases at V and 7 bases at J, with 12 bases in the middle. This chain's CDR3 is CAWRDMGDEAFF. The CDR3 nucleotides read TGTGCCTGGAGGGATATGGGGGATGAAGCTTTCTTT.

This sequence joins TRBV4-1 and TRBJ1-2, with D tentatively TRBD1 (6 bases). V lost 5 bases and J 2 bases, leaving 21 bases between the germline ends. CDR3 size: 17 residues. Germline values: CDR1 MGHRA, CDR2 YSYEKL. The CDR3 bases are TGCGCCAGCAGCTCAGGGGATATAGGAGGAGTCAACTATGGCTACACCTTC. Protein sequence: CASSSGDIGGVNYGYTF.

The chain links TRBV10-1 to TRBJ1-5; weak D call: TRBD1 (6 bases). Germline CDR1 reads WNHNN; CDR2 reads SYGVQD (reference sequence). V lost 8 bases and J lost 4, with 12 bases in between. The CDR3 contains 13 residues. The CDR3 nucleotides read TGCGCCAGCGCTCTACAGGGAAATCAGCCCCAGCATTTT. It encodes CASALQGNQPQHF.

This clone has a single count. The V and J genes are TRBV2 and TRBJ1-2, with TRBD1 identical over 8 bases. The V and J ends lost 8 bases and 7 bases, in that order; junction bases with no gene match: 6. Germline V lookup: CDR1 SNHLY, CDR2 FYNNEI. The length of the CDR3 is 12 residues. The CDR3 spells CASRLTGVGYTF. As DNA, the CDR3 is TGTGCCAGCCGGTTGACAGGGGTTGGCTACACCTTC.

CDR3 sequence (DNA): TGCAGCGTTATGGGGGTTAGTTGGGCTAACTATGGCTACACCTTC. This sequence encodes CSVMGVSWANYGYTF. The chain couples TRBV29-1 to TRBJ1-2; maybe TRBD1 (5 bases). CDR1 and CDR2 (germline): SQVTM, ANQGSEA. The V gene lost 5 bases and the J gene lost 0 bases, with 16 bases spanning the gap. CDR3 size: 15 residues.

The chain recombines TRBV6-5 with TRBJ2-1; 14 positions agree with TRBD2. The germline V gene has CDR1 MNHEY and CDR2 SVGAGI. The CDR3 runs 14 residues. V lost 7 bases and J lost 7; bases outside the gene matches: 3. CDR3 DNA: TGTGCCAGCAAGACTAGCGGGAGGGAAAATGAGCAGTTCTTC. Protein: CASKTSGRENEQFF.

The CDR3 spells CASSLRGDTEAFF. DNA for the CDR3: TGCGCCAGCAGCTTGAGGGGGGACACTGAAGCTTTCTTT. This chain uses TRBV5-1 with TRBJ1-1; tentatively, D is TRBD1 (6 bases). This CDR3 has 13 residues. Trimming left V 1 base short and J 3 bases short, with 7 bases between. Germline-derived CDR1 and CDR2 are SGHRS and YFSETQ.

V usage is TRBV7-2 and J usage is TRBJ2-7, with 7 nucleotides matching TRBD2. CDR3 size: 18 residues. CDR1 SGHTA and CDR2 FQGNSA come from the germline V gene. V dropped 3 bases and J dropped 2; count of bases not matched to a gene: 16. The CDR3 protein is CASSFPDDGTNVTYEQYF. In DNA, the CDR3 is TGTGCCAGCAGCTTCCCAGACGACGGGACTAACGTTACCTACGAGCAGTACTTC.

The chain recombines TRBV6-6 with TRBJ2-5; weak D call: TRBD1 (6 bases). Deletions cut 8 bases from V and 2 bases from J, with 12 bases between. The CDR3 has 13 amino acids. From germline, CDR1 is MNHNY and CDR2 SVGAGI (reference sequence). The CDR3 DNA reads as TGTGCCAGCGAGGGGGACAAGCAAGAGACCCAGTACTTC. Its protein is CASEGDKQETQYF.

The chain joins TRBV19 to TRBJ2-4, with a tentative D call TRBD1 (6 bases). Trimming stripped 5 bases from V and 5 bases from J, with 13 bases between. This CDR3 contains 14 residues. Germline assignment: CDR1 LNHDA and CDR2 SQIVND (reference sequence). The CDR3 loop is CASSLVGAENIQYF. The CDR3 nucleotides read TGTGCCAGTAGTTTAGTGGGGGCCGAAAACATTCAGTACTTC.

This chain links TRBV7-3 with TRBJ2-2, with D unclear. CDR3 length equals 14 residues. With 4 bases removed from V and 2 bases from J, the gap between germline ends came to 8 bases. Looked up from germline, CDR1 is SGHTA and CDR2 is FQGTGA. CDR3 protein: CASSSFINTGELFF. CDR3 DNA: TGTGCCAGCAGCTCATTTATAAACACCGGGGAGCTGTTTTTT. The entire variable domain, with the rest obtained from reference TRBV7-3 and TRBJ2-2, is as follows: GAGVSQTPSNKVTEKGKYVELRCDPISGHTALYWYRQSLGQGPEFLIYFQGTGAADDSGLPNDRFFAVRPEGSVSTLKIQRTERGDSAVYLCASSSFINTGELFFGEGSRLTVL.

V usage is TRBV5-5 and J usage is TRBJ2-5; D not certain. Germline V lookup: CDR1 SGHKS, CDR2 YYEKEE (reference sequence). The CDR3 extends over 11 amino acids. V lost 6 bases, J lost 1 base, and 4 bases lay in between. CDR3 sequence (DNA): TGTGCCAGCACCCTCCAAGAGACCCAGTACTTC. Protein: CASTLQETQYF.

The genes are TRBV29-1 and TRBJ1-2; no clear D gene. V was cut by 4 bases and J by 2 bases, with 11 bases left in between. The CDR3 has 13 residues. CDR1 and CDR2 (germline): SQVTM, ANQGSEA. This CDR3 is CSVGGSWNYGYTF. CDR3 DNA sequence: TGCAGCGTTGGGGGTTCCTGGAACTATGGCTACACCTTC.

This clone was detected only once. The J gene is TRBJ1-4, the V gene TRBV6-5, with 8 nucleotides matching TRBD1. The CDR3 totals 14 residues. Germline loops: CDR1 MNHEY, CDR2 SVGAGI. V trimming: 6 bases; J trimming: 7 bases; junction bases outside the gene matches: 7. The CDR3 nucleotides read TGTGCCAGCAGCCTCAGGGGGCTCGGTGAAAAACTGTTTTTT. Protein product: CASSLRGLGEKLFF.

Only one count was recorded for this clone. This rearrangement joins TRBV5-4 to TRBJ1-6, with TRBD1 matching over 8 bases. The CDR3 runs 16 residues. After removal of 0 bases from V and 7 bases from J, the junction contained 6 bases not matched to a gene. Germline V lookup: CDR1 SGHNT, CDR2 YYREEE (reference sequence). For the CDR3, the DNA is TGTGCCAGCAGCTTGGTACCAGGGGGCGGAAATTCACCCCTCCACTTT. The encoded protein is CASSLVPGGGNSPLHF.

This chain connects TRBV7-9 to TRBJ1-4; tentative D call: TRBD1 (5 bases). In germline, CDR1 is SEHNR, CDR2 FQNEAQ (reference sequence). The CDR3 runs to 15 residues. V was clipped by 4 bases and J by 8 bases, with 17 bases between them. CDR3 nucleotide sequence: TGTGCCAGCAGCTCCCTTCTGGCCCGGGACGAAAAACTGTTTTTT. Protein sequence: CASSSLLARDEKLFF. The entire variable domain, with the rest obtained from reference TRBV7-9 and TRBJ1-4, is as follows: DTGVSQNPRHKITKRGQNVTFRCDPISEHNRLYWYRQTLGQGPEFLTYFQNEAQLEKSRLLSDRFSAERPKGSFSTLEIQRTEQGDSAMYLCASSSLLARDEKLFFGSGTQLSVL.

This clone was seen a single time. The CDR3 DNA reads as TGCGCCAGCAGCTCAAGCGGGGGGGCCCACAATGAGCAGTTCTTC. Encoded protein: CASSSSGGAHNEQFF. V gene TRBV5-1 combines with J gene TRBJ2-1; 10 positions agree with TRBD2. This CDR3 is built from 15 residues. J lost 5 bases, V lost 3 bases, and 5 bases had no gene match. Germline values: CDR1 SGHRS, CDR2 YFSETQ.